Following are 13 T cell receptor beta chains from one sample sequenced in a study of CD8 T cells in ankylosing spondylitis. No antigens are known for them. TCRdb independently ran MiXCR on the 5' RACE reads; one entry per CDR3 protein. The sample records 750,000 to 850,000 distinct CDR3 sequences, about an eighth being singletons. Overall study results and limits: One TCR beta motif, made up of about 8 highly homologous variants, appeared characteristic of ankylosing spondylitis blood.

Sequencing used blood, either unsorted or a sorted T cell fraction (not recorded which). The receptors derive from a male donor with ankylosing spondylitis.

This rearrangement joins TRBV3-1 to TRBJ1-1, with D possibly TRBD1 on 5 matching bases. The CDR3 consists of 14 residues. Per germline, CDR1 LGHDT and CDR2 YNNKEL (reference sequence). Trimming pared 3 bases from V and 4 bases from J, leaving 12 bases between. For the CDR3, the DNA is TGTGCCAGCAGCCAGCTCAATCAGGGCACTGAAGCTTTCTTT. Protein product: CASSQLNQGTEAFF.

V usage is TRBV9 and J usage is TRBJ2-2; D gene uncertain. In germline, CDR1 is SGDLS, CDR2 YYNGEE. The CDR3 is made up of 13 amino acids. Trimming took off 2 bases at V and 9 bases at J, with 11 bases between the two ends. The chain's CDR3 is CASSVSPDRELFF. DNA for the CDR3: TGTGCCAGCAGCGTGAGCCCGGACCGGGAGCTGTTTTTT.

This clonotype was counted only a few times. CDR3 region: CASRRDNSPLHF. The CDR3 DNA reads TGTGCCAGTAGACGGGATAATTCACCCCTCCACTTT. The chain employs TRBV12-3 or TRBV12-4 and TRBJ1-6; D is undetermined. The ends were cut back, 9 bases at V and 5 bases at J, with 8 bases in the middle. The CDR3 contains 12 residues.

This clonotype was found many times. V usage is TRBV5-1 and J usage is TRBJ1-2; D uncertain. CDR3 length: 14 amino acids. Trimming took 4 bases from V and 4 from J, leaving 14 bases between them. Germline V gene lookup returns CDR1 SGHRS and CDR2 YFSETQ. The CDR3 bases are TGCGCCAGCAGCCCTCGAACGATCGTCTATGGCTACACCTTC. Protein sequence: CASSPRTIVYGYTF.

The chain is built from TRBV20-1 and TRBJ2-3; D ambiguous. CDR3 length: 14 amino acids. Germline loops: CDR1 DFQATT, CDR2 SNEGSKA (reference sequence). Trimming cost V 1 base and J 0 bases, with 8 bases left between them. CDR3 region: CSARASRSTDTQYF. CDR3 coding DNA: TGCAGTGCTAGAGCTAGTAGGAGCACAGATACGCAGTATTTT.

This clonotype was seen a few times. The chain employs TRBV5-1 and TRBJ1-1, with D perhaps TRBD1 (5 bases). Germline V lookup: CDR1 SGHRS, CDR2 YFSETQ. This CDR3 has 14 residues. V lost 0 bases to trimming and J lost 5 bases, with 11 bases between them. CDR3 in amino acids: CASSLAPQGTEAFF. The CDR3 bases are TGCGCCAGCAGCTTGGCGCCCCAGGGAACTGAAGCTTTCTTT.

The genes are TRBV9 and TRBJ2-5; TRBD2 might be the D (5 bases). The CDR3 has 15 residues. Germline V CDR1 and CDR2: SGDLS, YYNGEE. The V end was cut by 4 bases, the J end by 0 bases, with 13 bases between. The CDR3 DNA is TGTGCCAGCAGCCCTAGCCCTATTTACCAAGAGACCCAGTACTTC. Its protein is CASSPSPIYQETQYF.

The rearrangement uses TRBV5-5 and TRBJ2-2, with 10 bases fitting TRBD1. Per germline, CDR1 SGHKS and CDR2 YYEKEE (reference sequence). This CDR3 has 16 residues. Losses at the gene ends were 7 bases for V and 1 base for J; bases not matched to a gene: 7. CDR3 sequence: CASGRTGGVNTGELFF. The CDR3 DNA reads as TGTGCCAGCGGTAGGACAGGGGGTGTGAACACCGGGGAGCTGTTTTTT.

This clonotype was observed many times. The chain is built from TRBV5-1 and TRBJ1-6; D possibly corresponds to TRBD1 (6 bases). Germline values: CDR1 SGHRS, CDR2 YFSETQ. This CDR3 is 17 amino acids long. V shed 4 bases and J shed 8 bases, with 22 bases lying between them. The CDR3 loop is CASSTTPRQAGDSPLHF. The CDR3 region has the DNA TGCGCCAGCAGCACGACCCCGCGACAGGCGGGAGATTCACCCCTCCACTTT.

The rearrangement links TRBV24-1 to TRBJ2-5; D remains unclear. The CDR3 totals 16 residues. The germline gives CDR1 KGHDR, CDR2 SFDVKD. Trimming shortened V by 0 bases and J by 1 base, and 11 bases separated the two germline ends. DNA for the CDR3: TGTGCCACCAGTGATTTGGGGAAGTTGGGCCAAGAGACCCAGTACTTC. Translating gives CATSDLGKLGQETQYF.

The chain carries TRBV20-1 and TRBJ2-1; 8 nucleotides match TRBD1. Germline values: CDR1 DFQATT, CDR2 SNEGSKA (reference sequence). The V and J ends lost 0 bases and 9 bases, in that order; junction bases with no gene match: 13. This CDR3 region has 16 residues. The DNA for the CDR3 is TGCAGTGCTAGAGATTGGGGGGACAGGCGTTGGGGTGAGCAGTTCTTC. This encodes CSARDWGDRRWGEQFF.

This chain uses TRBV7-9 with TRBJ2-3; D is unclear. The CDR3 is made up of 15 amino acids. From germline, CDR1 is SEHNR and CDR2 FQNEAQ (reference sequence). Trimming pared 1 base from V and 2 bases from J, leaving 10 bases between. The CDR3 nucleotides read TGTGCCAGCAGCTTAGGGGATTTCTACACAGATACGCAGTATTTT. It encodes CASSLGDFYTDTQYF.

This sequence joins TRBV7-9 and TRBJ1-2; TRBD1 aligns across 8 bases. V trimming: 3 bases; J trimming: 7 bases; junction bases outside the gene matches: 7. Germline V CDR1 and CDR2: SEHNR, FQNEAQ (reference sequence). The length of the CDR3 is 14 residues. The CDR3 coding sequence is TGTGCCAGCAGCTTTTGGCAGGGGGCGAGTGGCTACACCTTC. It encodes CASSFWQGASGYTF.